This T cell receptor (beta chain) came from a study of blood T cell repertoires in COVID-19. Whole-study context: Italy, Spain and the United States were the sources of the convalescent and acute COVID-19 samples. Nucleic acid was either cDNA or gDNA, and it came from T cells, B-cell-depleted T cells, or PBMCs.

Authors' analysis steps: Estimated nucleated cell counts came from reference gene primer amplification. Sequenced by immunoSEQ multiplex PCR; TCRdb stores in-frame clones only, minus some. V and J calls and clone size are copied from that table; D and trimming were computed from the DNA. Of about 50,000 clones in the sample, roughly 80% are singletons; the top ten hold roughly 3%. The germline V gene encodes CDR1 WNHNN and CDR2 SYGVQD (reference sequence). V was clipped by 3 bases and J by 3 bases, with 12 bases between them. The CDR3 covers 14 residues. The receptor was derived from a woman in her sixties or seventies with acute or convalescent COVID-19. Sequenced input: peripheral blood. The chain recombines TRBV10-1 with TRBJ2-7; TRBD1 might be the D (5 bases). CDR3 bases: TGCGCCAGCAGTGATCATGGGGCGGACTACGAGCAGTACTTC. This codes for CASSDHGADYEQYF.